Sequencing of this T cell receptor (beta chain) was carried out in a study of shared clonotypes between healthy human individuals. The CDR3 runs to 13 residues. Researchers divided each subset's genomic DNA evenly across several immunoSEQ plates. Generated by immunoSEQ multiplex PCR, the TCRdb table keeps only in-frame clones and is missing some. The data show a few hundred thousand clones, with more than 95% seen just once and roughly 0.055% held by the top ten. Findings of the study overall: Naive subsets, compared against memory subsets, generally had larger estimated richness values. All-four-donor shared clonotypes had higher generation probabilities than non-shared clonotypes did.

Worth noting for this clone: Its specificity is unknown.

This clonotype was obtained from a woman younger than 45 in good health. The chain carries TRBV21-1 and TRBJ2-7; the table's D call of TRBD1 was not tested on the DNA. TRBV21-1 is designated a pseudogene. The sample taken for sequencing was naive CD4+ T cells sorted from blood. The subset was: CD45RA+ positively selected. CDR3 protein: CASRQNMTYEQYF. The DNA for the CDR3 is TGTGCCAGCAGACAGAATATGACCTACGAGCAGTACTTC.